This T cell receptor (beta chain) was identified during a study of T cells in Graves' hyperthyroidism and ophthalmopathy. Patients aged 18 to 65 with hyperthyroidism were newly diagnosed, with duration under 2 months. Trimming removed 1 base from V and 0 bases from J, with 11 bases in between. CDR3 size: 16 residues. CDR1 is LGHNA, CDR2 YNFKEQ, per germline. Amplification targeted TCR beta CDR3 regions from RNA transcripts. TCR CDR3 regions were first amplified by RT-PCR with HTBI primers. TCRdb re-called the multiplex PCR reads with MiXCR, one entry per CDR3 protein. Among some 500,000 distinct CDR3 sequences listed, approximately 15% were seen once.

The chain uses TRBV4-2 and TRBJ2-3; D not certain. This receptor was obtained from a woman between 18 and 29 years old with Graves' hyperthyroidism. Sequenced: blood. CDR3 amino acids: CASSQASRSSTDTQYF. The CDR3, as DNA: TGTGCCAGCAGCCAAGCCAGCAGGTCTAGCACAGATACGCAGTATTTT.